Following are 6 T cell receptor beta chains from one sample sequenced in a study of cytomegalovirus exposure and HLA in healthy donors listed by TCRdb under 2017. Library prep was done by the immunoSEQ multiplex PCR assay. For the multiplex PCR, a mixture combining 60 forward primers for TCR Vbeta segments and 13 reverse primers for TCR Jbeta segments was used. TCRdb carries this immuneACCESS record with in-frame sequences only. Its versions omit some clonotypes, under half of them owing to an unresolved V gene in the studies checked, with the rest unexplained. Recorded for this sample are some 120,000 clones; more than 80% of them occurred a single time. The top ten constitute approximately 6.7% of the sample. Sequencing was performed on PBMCs. These receptors were collected from a woman aged 25-40 years in good health and CMV-seropositive.

The chain recombines TRBV10-3 with TRBJ1-3; D is possibly TRBD1 (6 bases). Germline V gene sequence: CDR1 ENHRY, CDR2 SYGVKD. V was pared by 7 bases and J by 2 bases, with 12 bases between. The CDR3 runs 14 residues. As DNA, the CDR3 is TGTGCCATCAAGGACAGCCAAGCTGGAAACACCATATATTTT. The encoded protein is CAIKDSQAGNTIYF.

The chain couples TRBV2 to TRBJ1-2; D ambiguous. The CDR3 has 13 amino acids. Trimming pared 4 bases from V and 4 bases from J, leaving 10 bases between. Germline CDR1 and CDR2: SNHLY and FYNNEI. CDR3 sequence: CASSGTRSYGYTF. The CDR3 DNA reads as TGTGCCAGCAGTGGTACAAGAAGCTATGGCTACACCTTC.

The chain combines TRBV29-1 with TRBJ2-3; 8 nucleotides align to TRBD2. Germline loops: CDR1 SQVTM, CDR2 ANQGSEA. The CDR3 has 13 amino acids. Trimming removed 4 bases from V and 6 bases from J; junction bases left unmatched: 6. The CDR3 nucleotides are TGCAGCGTTGTGAAAGCGGGGGTCGATACGCAGTATTTT. This translates into CSVVKAGVDTQYF.

Notes on this clone: Distinct nucleotide sequences in the sample also encode this CDR3. V usage is TRBV5-1 and J usage is TRBJ2-3; 8 bases map to TRBD2. Germline loops: CDR1 SGHRS, CDR2 YFSETQ. The CDR3 has 13 residues. The trim removed 4 bases at V and 3 bases at J, leaving 1 base unmatched. DNA for the CDR3: TGCGCCAGCAGCAGCGGGAGTACAGATACGCAGTATTTT. Protein product: CASSSGSTDTQYF.

The chain carries TRBV29-1 and TRBJ2-3, with 10 bases fitting TRBD2. The germline CDR1 and CDR2 sequences are SQVTM and ANQGSEA. CDR3 size: 18 residues. The J segment lost 0 bases and the V segment lost 2 bases, leaving 11 bases of the junction unmatched. Written as DNA, the CDR3 is TGCAGCGTTGAATGGATTAGCGGGGGGTTATCTAGCACAGATACGCAGTATTTT. It translates to CSVEWISGGLSSTDTQYF.

The chain carries TRBV5-6 and TRBJ2-5; the D gene is possibly TRBD2 (5 bases). V was trimmed by 0 bases and J by 0 bases, leaving 9 bases between them. The CDR3 extends over 15 amino acids. In germline, CDR1 is SGHDT, CDR2 YYEEEE. The CDR3 is CASSLEAVYQETQYF. The CDR3 region has the DNA TGTGCCAGCAGCTTGGAAGCGGTGTACCAAGAGACCCAGTACTTC. Based on the CDR3 plus reference TRBV5-6 and TRBJ2-5, the full variable domain is DAGVTQSPTHLIKTRGQQVTLRCSPKSGHDTVSWYQQALGQGPQFIFQYYEEEERQRGNFPDRFSGHQFPNYSSELNVNALLLGDSALYLCASSLEAVYQETQYFGPGTRLLVL.